The next 24 T cell receptor beta chains were all read from a single sample in a study of shared T cell receptors in the human thymus. Repertoires were generated with immunoSEQ multiplex PCR, while TCRdb's copy carries only in-frame clones and drops some. This sample yields roughly 660,000 clones, of which 85% to 90% are seen a single time; around 0.0099% belongs to the top ten. The data were also submitted as part of a second study, on human thymus T cells.

The sequenced material came from thymocytes. Receptors were obtained from a boy in the first two years of life with a congenital heart defect.

The J gene is TRBJ2-5, the V gene TRBV30; 7 bases are shared with TRBD2. Looked up from germline, CDR1 is GTSNPN and CDR2 is SVGIG (reference sequence). J was trimmed by 7 bases and V by 0 bases; bases with no gene match: 29. The CDR3 is 21 amino acids. CDR3 DNA: TGTGCCTGGAGTGTACCCCCCCCGGGGGGAGCGGGGCCCCGAGGTGGCGTGACCCAGTACTTC. It translates to CAWSVPPPGGAGPRGGVTQYF. Full variable domain (outside the CDR3, taken from reference TRBV30 and TRBJ2-5): SQTIHQWPATLVQPVGSPLSLECTVEGTSNPNLYWYRQAAGRGLQLLFYSVGIGQISSEVPQNLSASRPQDRQFILSSKKLLLSDSGFYLCAWSVPPPGGAGPRGGVTQYFGPGTRLLVL.

The CDR3 loop is CASSRRVTSGSLETQYF. DNA for the CDR3: TGTGCCAGCAGCCGCCGAGTGACTAGCGGGAGTTTGGAGACCCAGTACTTC. The genes are TRBV5-8 and TRBJ2-5; 12 nucleotides align to TRBD2. Trimming removed 4 bases from V and 5 bases from J; junction bases left unmatched: 12. This CDR3 has 17 amino acids. CDR1 is SGHTS and CDR2 is YDEGEE in the germline V gene.

The rearrangement links TRBV28 to TRBJ2-1, with a tentative D call TRBD2 (7 bases). Trimming removed 6 bases at V and 0 bases at J, with 18 bases between. The CDR3 has 17 amino acids. Germline V gives CDR1 MDHEN, CDR2 SYDVKM. The CDR3 bases are TGTGCCAGCAGGGGACACTCGGAGCGGGGCTCCTACAATGAGCAGTTCTTC. Translation: CASRGHSERGSYNEQFF.

The chain recombines TRBV7-9 with TRBJ2-7; no definite D call. The CDR3 spans 15 residues. The germline V gene encodes CDR1 SEHNR and CDR2 FQNEAQ (reference sequence). Between the trimmed V and J ends, which lost 1 base and 0 bases, there was a span of 10 bases. In nucleotides, the CDR3 is TGTGCCAGCAGCTTAGGAAGACTTTACTCCTACGAGCAGTACTTC. It yields the protein CASSLGRLYSYEQYF.

The V gene is TRBV28, the J gene TRBJ1-1; D might be TRBD1 (5 bases). V lost 0 bases to trimming and J lost 6 bases, with 14 bases between them. Germline CDR1 is MDHEN and CDR2 is SYDVKM. The CDR3 totals 15 residues. The CDR3 sequence is CASSLCYRGIAEAFF. In DNA, the CDR3 is TGTGCCAGCAGTTTATGCTATCGGGGGATCGCTGAAGCTTTCTTT.

The V gene is TRBV29-1, the J gene TRBJ2-3; D remains ambiguous. With 4 bases removed from V and 4 bases from J, the gap between germline ends came to 15 bases. Germline V gives CDR1 SQVTM, CDR2 ANQGSEA. The CDR3 spans 14 residues. This CDR3 is CSVVRPGRADTQYF. Here the CDR3 DNA reads TGCAGCGTTGTACGACCAGGAAGAGCAGATACGCAGTATTTT.

The gene calls are TRBV6-5 and TRBJ1-2; TRBD1 agrees at 7 bases. The CDR3 contains 16 residues. J gave up 1 base and V 2 bases, and 7 bases lay outside the gene matches. The germline V gene has CDR1 MNHEY and CDR2 SVGAGI. The CDR3 bases are TGTGCCAGCAGTTACAAGGGGGCGAGAGGTAACTATGGCTACACCTTC. Translating gives CASSYKGARGNYGYTF.

This clone was observed a single time. The chain is built from TRBV18 and TRBJ2-1; 13 bases match TRBD2. The CDR3 contains 17 residues. The germline gives CDR1 KGHSH, CDR2 LQKENI. J lost 7 bases, V lost 3 bases, and 9 bases had no gene match. CDR3: CASSPSWWTSGRNEQFF. In DNA, the CDR3 is TGTGCCAGCTCACCTTCCTGGTGGACTAGCGGGAGAAATGAGCAGTTCTTC. Together with reference TRBV18 and TRBJ2-1, the CDR3 gives the full variable domain: NAGVMQNPRHLVRRRGQEARLRCSPMKGHSHVYWYRQLPEEGLKFMVYLQKENIIDESGMPKERFSAEFPKEGPSILRIQQVVRGDSAAYFCASSPSWWTSGRNEQFFGPGTRLTVL.

V is TRBV4-3 and J is TRBJ2-3; 7 bases align to TRBD2. The CDR3 length is 15 residues. Germline loops: CDR1 LGHNA, CDR2 YSLEER. V lost 3 bases, J lost 6 bases, and 9 bases stayed unmatched. The CDR3 nucleotides are TGCGCCAGCAGCCATAGTGGGAGGGCCTTGGATACGCAGTATTTT. Its translation is CASSHSGRALDTQYF.

The table lists this clone with a count of one. It is unclear where the CDR3 begins or ends on the DNA, so no DNA is shown, and the CDR3 is as TCRdb lists it. CDR3 region: CASRVGQGALNYGYTF. The chain uses TRBV21-1 and TRBJ1-2; no DNA check was done on the table's D call, TRBD1. TRBV21-1 is a documented pseudogene. The CDR3 length is 16 residues, termini included.

This rearrangement joins TRBV7-9 to TRBJ2-3, with D hard to call. Germline V gene lookup returns CDR1 SEHNR and CDR2 FQNEAQ (reference sequence). V was pared by 0 bases and J by 9 bases, with 10 bases between. The CDR3 extends over 13 amino acids. This chain's CDR3 is CASSLALNRTQYF. The CDR3 DNA follows: TGTGCCAGCAGCTTAGCGTTGAATCGGACGCAGTATTTT.

This chain connects TRBV11-2 to TRBJ2-7, with D possibly being TRBD2 (6 bases). Looked up from germline, CDR1 is SGHAT and CDR2 is FQNNGV. With 1 base removed from V and 5 bases from J, the gap between germline ends came to 18 bases. The CDR3 runs 16 residues. CDR3 amino acids: CASSLVVGGVRNEQYF. CDR3 nucleotides: TGTGCCAGCAGCTTAGTGGTGGGGGGAGTAAGGAACGAGCAGTACTTC.

This clone was found a few times. The chain links TRBV21-1 to TRBJ2-3; TRBD2 is taken as the D call from the table, unchecked against the DNA. TRBV21-1 represents a pseudogene. The CDR3 is made up of 16 amino acids. CDR3 in DNA: TGTGCCAGCAGCAAAGTCAGCGGCCATAGCACAGATACGCAGTATTTT. This gives the protein CASSKVSGHSTDTQYF.

Details on this clone: At one boundary the junction diverges from the germline segment, which might be a read error. The V call is TRBV4-3, the J call TRBJ2-6; 13 bases agree with TRBD2. Germline V gene sequence: CDR1 LGHNA, CDR2 YSLEER. The CDR3 covers 22 residues. The CDR3 nucleotides read TGCGCCAGCAGCCAAGCCGACTTGTTAACTAGCGGGAGGGACTCTCGGGCCAACGTCCTGACTTTC. It codes for CASSQADLLTSGRDSRANVLTF.

The CDR3 sequence: CASSLRDRGVSSYNEQFF. The CDR3 DNA is TGCGCCAGCAGCTTAAGGGACAGGGGGGTTAGCTCCTACAATGAGCAGTTCTTC. The rearrangement uses TRBV5-1 and TRBJ2-1, with 11 bases identical to TRBD1. Germline V gene lookup returns CDR1 SGHRS and CDR2 YFSETQ. The CDR3 extends over 18 amino acids. J was trimmed by 0 bases and V by 2 bases; bases with no gene match: 7.

The CDR3 sequence: CASSFSGTGGGQPQHF. The DNA of the CDR3 is TGTGCCAGCAGTTTCTCCGGGACAGGGGGCGGTCAGCCCCAGCATTTT. The J gene is TRBJ1-5, the V gene TRBV27, with 12 bases matching TRBD1. In germline, CDR1 is MNHEY, CDR2 SMNVEV (reference sequence). The CDR3 extends over 16 amino acids. V shed 3 bases and J 6 bases; nucleotides not matched to a gene: 6.

This rearrangement joins TRBV4-3 to TRBJ2-7, with TRBD1 matching over 9 bases. The CDR3 contains 14 residues. V lost 5 bases to trimming and J lost 2 bases; unmatched junction nucleotides: 4. Germline V gene sequence: CDR1 LGHNA, CDR2 YSLEER. The CDR3 loop reads CASSSYRGPYEQYF. CDR3 nucleotide sequence: TGCGCCAGCAGCTCCTACAGGGGGCCCTACGAGCAGTACTTC.

This chain links TRBV2 with TRBJ2-7; TRBD1 agrees at 9 bases. This CDR3 has 15 amino acids. Unmatched junction bases numbered 8, after V lost 6 bases and J lost 2 bases. CDR1 SNHLY and CDR2 FYNNEI come from the germline V gene. CDR3 sequence reads: CASRGQGTITYEQYF. DNA of the CDR3: TGTGCCAGCAGGGGACAGGGAACCATCACCTACGAGCAGTACTTC.

The chain joins TRBV7-2 to TRBJ2-3; tentative D call: TRBD2 (5 bases). Germline loops: CDR1 SGHTA, CDR2 FQGNSA. The ends were cut back, 10 bases at V and 5 bases at J, with 16 bases in the middle. There are 13 residues in the CDR3. The CDR3 DNA reads as TGTGCCACCTGTCCTAGCTCAGGAGATACGCAGTATTTT. This gives the protein CATCPSSGDTQYF.

The chain joins TRBV27 to TRBJ2-1, with 9 bases aligning to TRBD1. CDR3 size: 12 residues. Per germline, CDR1 MNHEY and CDR2 SMNVEV (reference sequence). Trimming at V came to 10 bases and at J to 7 bases, leaving 5 bases not matched to a gene. The CDR3 sequence is CATVGQGNEQFF. The CDR3 DNA is TGTGCCACCGTCGGACAGGGGAATGAGCAGTTCTTC.

The V gene is TRBV25-1, the J gene TRBJ2-5; 9 bases fit TRBD1. Germline values: CDR1 MGHDK, CDR2 SYGVNS. Losses at the gene ends were 6 bases for V and 4 bases for J; bases not matched to a gene: 15. The CDR3 has 17 residues. CDR3 coding DNA: TGTGCCAGCAGGGGCCTCCGGGACAGGGTGGTGAGAGAGACCCAGTACTTC. As protein: CASRGLRDRVVRETQYF.

V is TRBV7-9 and J is TRBJ2-7, with 8 bases aligning to TRBD1. CDR3 length: 14 residues. Germline CDR1 SEHNR, CDR2 FQNEAQ (reference sequence). Trimming removed 4 bases from V and 4 bases from J; junction bases left unmatched: 6. The CDR3 spells CASSSRQGSYEQYF. CDR3 nucleotides: TGTGCCAGCAGCTCCCGACAGGGGTCATACGAGCAGTACTTC.

A word on this clone: Other DNA variants within this sample encode the same CDR3. The V gene is TRBV7-9, the J gene TRBJ2-3, with D perhaps matching TRBD2 (6 bases). Trimming shortened V by 3 bases and J by 6 bases, and 13 bases separated the two germline ends. Looked up from germline, CDR1 is SEHNR and CDR2 is FQNEAQ (reference sequence). This CDR3 has 14 amino acids. This CDR3 is CASSLARGADTQYF. CDR3 DNA sequence: TGTGCCAGCAGCTTGGCGCGGGGCGCGGATACGCAGTATTTT.

The J gene is TRBJ1-2, the V gene TRBV4-2, with 7 bases identical to TRBD1. From germline, CDR1 is LGHNA and CDR2 YNFKEQ. This CDR3 has 15 residues. The trim removed 4 bases at V and 5 bases at J, leaving 10 bases unmatched. The CDR3 DNA reads as TGTGCCAGCAGCCCCTTCGCCAGGGGGGCATATGGCTACACCTTC. Its protein product is CASSPFARGAYGYTF.